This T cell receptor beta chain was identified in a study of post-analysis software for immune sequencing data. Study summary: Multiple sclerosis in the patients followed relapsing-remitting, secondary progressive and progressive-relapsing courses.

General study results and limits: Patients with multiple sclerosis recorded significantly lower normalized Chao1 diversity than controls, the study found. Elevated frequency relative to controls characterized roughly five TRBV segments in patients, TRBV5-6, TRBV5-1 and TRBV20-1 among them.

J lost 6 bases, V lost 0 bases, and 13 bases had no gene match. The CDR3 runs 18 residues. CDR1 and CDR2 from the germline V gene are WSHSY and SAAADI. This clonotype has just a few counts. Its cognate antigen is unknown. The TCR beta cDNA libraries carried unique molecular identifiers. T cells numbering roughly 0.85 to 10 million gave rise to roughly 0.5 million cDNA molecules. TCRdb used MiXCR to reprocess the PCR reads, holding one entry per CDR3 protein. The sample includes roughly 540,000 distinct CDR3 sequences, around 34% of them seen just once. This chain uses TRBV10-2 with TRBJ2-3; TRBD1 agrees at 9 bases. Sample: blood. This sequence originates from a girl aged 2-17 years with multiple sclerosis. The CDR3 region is CASSESQSGTGTFDTQYF. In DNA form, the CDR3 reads TGCGCCAGCAGTGAGTCCCAGTCAGGGACAGGGACTTTCGATACGCAGTATTTT.